Listed below are T cell receptor beta chains from one sample, sequenced in a study of post-analysis software for immune sequencing data. TCRdb independently ran MiXCR on the PCR reads; one entry per CDR3 protein. The profile shows 750,000 to 950,000 distinct CDR3 sequences, approximately 53% of them singletons. Source material: blood. The receptors come from a girl aged 5-17 years with multiple sclerosis. The CDR3 runs from the conserved cysteine through the conserved F or W. The D gene is left open where the match is weak. Rows give clone size only sometimes, using once, few, many, or a class for an expanded clone.

clone_size,d_call,j_call,v_call,cdr3_nt,cdr3_aa
.,TRBD2,TRBJ2-7,TRBV13,TGTGCCAGCAGCTTAGGAGGACTAGCGGGGGAGCAGTACTTC,CASSLGGLAGEQYF
few,TRBD2,TRBJ2-7,TRBV12-3/TRBV12-4,TGTGCCAGCAGGTCCGGGACTAGCGGGGGGGCAGGCTCCTACGAGCAGTACTTC,CASRSGTSGGAGSYEQYF
.,TRBD2,TRBJ2-5,TRBV5-1,TGCGCCAGCAGCGAGGGATGGCTAGCGGGAGGGCCGGAGACCCAGTACTTC,CASSEGWLAGGPETQYF
few,.,TRBJ2-5,TRBV5-1,TGCGCCAGCAGCGCTGGACTCGGGGAGACCCAGTACTTC,CASSAGLGETQYF
few,.,TRBJ1-2,TRBV6-5,TGTGCCAGCAGTTACTCCTCCATGAGAACAGGGAGAAGAGATGGCTACACCTTC,CASSYSSMRTGRRDGYTF
.,TRBD2,TRBJ2-7,TRBV5-1,TGCGCCAGCAGCCCCTCAGCAGCGGGAGGCTACGAGCAGTACTTC,CASSPSAAGGYEQYF
few,.,TRBJ2-7,TRBV9,TGTGCCAGCAGCGTAGGACTAGTGGAACTCTACGAGCAGTACTTC,CASSVGLVELYEQYF
.,.,TRBJ2-1,TRBV29-1,TGCAGCGACCGGGTGGGGGGGGCCTGGAATGAGCAGTTCTTC,CSDRVGGAWNEQFF
.,.,TRBJ2-7,TRBV29-1,TGCAGCGTTCAAGGACGGGGCTACGAGCAGTACTTC,CSVQGRGYEQYF
.,.,TRBJ2-7,TRBV20-1,TGCAGTGCCCCGAGGGGAGCCGAGCAGTACTTC,CSAPRGAEQYF
.,.,TRBJ1-5,TRBV3-1,TGTGCCAGCAGCCATCCACAGGGAGGACCCCAGCATTTT,CASSHPQGGPQHF
few,.,TRBJ2-7,TRBV12-3/TRBV12-4,TGTGCCAGCAGTTTAGTTTCCGGCTTTTTTCGGGGGGAGCAGTACTTC,CASSLVSGFFRGEQYF
once,.,TRBJ2-1,TRBV7-9,TGTGCCAGCAGCTCCGTGGGGCAGTTCTTC,CASSSVGQFF
.,TRBD2,TRBJ2-1,TRBV19,TGTGCCAGTAAGGGACTAGCGGGGGGAGCCTCCTACAATGAGCAGTTCTTC,CASKGLAGGASYNEQFF
.,.,TRBJ2-3,TRBV5-1,TGCGCCAGCAGCTTGGGCGATTATCGGCGCACAGATACGCAGTATTTT,CASSLGDYRRTDTQYF
.,.,TRBJ1-2,TRBV20-1,TGCAGTGCTAGTTATGCGGCCTATGGCTACACCTTC,CSASYAAYGYTF
.,.,TRBJ2-7,TRBV5-1,TGCGCCAGCAGCACCGGCTGGACCAAAACCTACGAGCAGTACTTC,CASSTGWTKTYEQYF
.,.,TRBJ2-7,TRBV29-1,TGCAGCGTTGAATCGACAGGAACCTACGAGCAGTACTTC,CSVESTGTYEQYF
.,TRBD1,TRBJ2-5,TRBV7-9,TGTGCCAGCAGCCTAGAGCGGGACAGGGAGTACTTC,CASSLERDREYF
.,TRBD2,TRBJ2-1,TRBV29-1,TGCAGCGTTGACCCTTTCGGCGGGAGCTCCTACAATGAGCAGTTCTTC,CSVDPFGGSSYNEQFF
.,.,TRBJ2-3,TRBV7-6,TGTGCCAGCAGCTTAGCGCTAATGGGGCAGGGCGGGACAGATACGCAGTATTTT,CASSLALMGQGGTDTQYF
.,.,TRBJ2-1,TRBV29-1,TGCAGCGCCACGACTCTAGCCCCATCCGATGAGCAGTTCTTC,CSATTLAPSDEQFF
.,TRBD1,TRBJ1-2,TRBV20-1,TGCAGTGCTAGAGATCAATCCTGGCAGGGGGTTAGCGATGGCTACACCTTC,CSARDQSWQGVSDGYTF
.,.,TRBJ2-3,TRBV12-5,TGTGCTAGTAGGAGCCGCACCCTTCGCACAGATACGCAGTATTTT,CASRSRTLRTDTQYF
.,TRBD2,TRBJ2-3,TRBV5-1,TGTGCCAGCAGCTCTAGCGGGACCCTCACAGATACGCAGTATTTT,CASSSSGTLTDTQYF
.,.,TRBJ2-1,TRBV29-1,TGCAGCGTTGAAGATCCGGCGGGAGAGCAGTTCTTC,CSVEDPAGEQFF
.,.,TRBJ1-1,TRBV12-3/TRBV12-4,TGTGCCAGCAGTCCGGACACGACTGGTGCTTTCTTT,CASSPDTTGAFF
few,TRBD1,TRBJ2-7,TRBV6-5,TGTGCCAGCATCTCCGGGACAGGTTCGGCCTACGAGCAGTACTTC,CASISGTGSAYEQYF
.,.,TRBJ2-3,TRBV29-1,TGCAGCGTTGAAATCCGGGGTTTTACAGATACGCAGTATTTT,CSVEIRGFTDTQYF
.,.,TRBJ2-7,TRBV20-1,TGCAGTGCCATGGACGCTTCCTACGAGCAGTACTTC,CSAMDASYEQYF
few,TRBD1,TRBJ1-1,TRBV27,TGTGCCAGCAGTCCCGACAGGGAGGACACTGAAGCTTTCTTT,CASSPDREDTEAFF
.,.,TRBJ2-7,TRBV5-1,TGCGCCAGCAGGCTCTCCTTGGTCTACTACGAGCAGTACTTC,CASRLSLVYYEQYF
.,.,TRBJ1-1,TRBV27,TGTGCCAGCACCCCGACCCAATTGGGCACTGAAGCTTTCTTT,CASTPTQLGTEAFF
.,TRBD1,TRBJ1-2,TRBV29-1,TGCAGCGCTGACAGGACAGGGGCCTATGGCTACACCTTC,CSADRTGAYGYTF
.,TRBD2,TRBJ2-1,TRBV20-1,TGCAGCCCACTAGCGGGGGCATACAATGAGCAGTTCTTC,CSPLAGAYNEQFF
.,.,TRBJ1-4,TRBV27,TGTGCCAGCAGTTTATATTATGGGGGAAATGAAAAACTGTTTTTT,CASSLYYGGNEKLFF
.,TRBD1,TRBJ2-3,TRBV29-1,TGCAGTGCCCCTGACAGGGTTACGCAGTATTTT,CSAPDRVTQYF
.,.,TRBJ2-7,TRBV5-5,TGTGCCAGCAGCTGGGCCCTGCTGGTAGCTGAGGACTACGAGCAGTACTTC,CASSWALLVAEDYEQYF
.,TRBD2,TRBJ2-5,TRBV20-1,TGCAGTGCTAGAGATGGGGCGGGAGAAGTGACCCAGTACTTC,CSARDGAGEVTQYF
.,.,TRBJ1-6,TRBV5-1,TGCGCCAGCAGCCCAGGGGCAAGCCGGAATTCACCCCTCCACTTT,CASSPGASRNSPLHF
.,.,TRBJ2-5,TRBV7-3,TGTGCCAGCAGCTTACTTGGCCAAGAGACCCAGTACTTC,CASSLLGQETQYF